One T cell receptor (beta chain) is described in this entry. What it binds is not known. This sample is part of a study of molecular identifiers for immune sequencing clone quantification. Study-wide points: Naive cells had under 1% of molecules in clones above 20 RNA copies, effectors over 97%.

Naive CD8 T cells were FACS-sorted by CD8+CD4-CCR7+CD45RA+ markers. TCRdb passed the PCR reads through MiXCR, listing each CDR3 protein once. The sample lists hundreds of thousands of distinct CDR3 sequences; 25% were seen once. Input material: naive CD8+ T cells from blood, with Jurkat cell RNA spiked in. Subset noted: FACS-sorted CD8+CD4-CCR7+CD45RA+ naive T cells. The receptor's source is a human donor in good health. Some libraries in this study had Jurkat cell RNA spiked in.

The CDR3 sequence: CASSISGNEQFF. Here the CDR3 DNA reads TGTGCCAGCAGCATTAGCGGCAATGAGCAGTTCTTC. The chain has TRBV5-6 and TRBJ2-1, with TRBD2 as a possible D gene (6 bases). The V end was cut by 4 bases, the J end by 6 bases, with 8 bases between. The CDR3 is 12 residues long. Germline CDR1 is SGHDT and CDR2 is YYEEEE.